The 30 T cell receptor beta chains below were found in one sample sequenced in a study of blood T cell repertoires in COVID-19. Assay used: immunoSEQ multiplex PCR; TCRdb lists only in-frame clones, some missing. The data hold about 330,000 clones, with approximately 82% observed a single time. The sequencing input was peripheral blood. The source of these receptors is a woman between 50 and 59 years old with acute or convalescent COVID-19.

On this clone itself: The sample carries other DNA sequences with the same CDR3. This rearrangement joins TRBV14 to TRBJ2-5; a possible D gene is TRBD1 (6 bases). This CDR3 spans 13 amino acids. V gave up 4 bases and J gave up 4 bases, with 10 bases separating them. CDR1 and CDR2 from the germline V gene are SGHDN and FVKESK. CDR3 sequence reads: CASSLRTAETQYF. In DNA, the CDR3 is TGTGCCAGCAGCCTGCGGACAGCAGAGACCCAGTACTTC.

The chain employs TRBV19 and TRBJ1-1; D gene unclear. Trimming left V 3 bases short and J 8 bases short, with 7 bases between. This CDR3 has 11 residues. Germline-derived CDR1 and CDR2 are LNHDA and SQIVND (reference sequence). This CDR3 reads CASSIRSEAFF. CDR3 nucleotide sequence: TGTGCCAGTAGTATTCGTTCCGAAGCTTTCTTT.

The chain recombines TRBV5-4 with TRBJ1-2, with 12 bases that match TRBD1. The CDR3 covers 16 residues. Germline values: CDR1 SGHNT, CDR2 YYREEE (reference sequence). Unmatched junction bases numbered 9, after V lost 7 bases and J lost 2 bases. The CDR3 spells CASRIPGTGGNYGYTF. The CDR3, as DNA: TGTGCCAGCCGAATACCTGGGACAGGGGGCAACTATGGCTACACCTTC.

This clone was counted a few times. V is TRBV2 and J is TRBJ2-2; D not resolved. The length of the CDR3 is 14 residues. Germline V CDR1 and CDR2: SNHLY, FYNNEI. V dropped 4 bases and J dropped 4 bases, with 10 bases sitting between them. CDR3 sequence (DNA): TGTGCCAGCAGTGGGGTGCGCGGCACCGGGGAGCTGTTTTTT. Protein: CASSGVRGTGELFF.

The V and J genes are TRBV10-3 and TRBJ2-7; 7 positions match TRBD2. The V and J ends lost 11 bases and 4 bases, in that order; junction bases with no gene match: 8. From germline, CDR1 is ENHRY and CDR2 SYGVKD. The CDR3 covers 12 residues. This CDR3 reads CAANSGGYEQYV. In DNA, the CDR3 is TGTGCCGCAAACTCGGGGGGTTACGAGCAGTACGTC.

This chain joins TRBV4-3 and TRBJ2-7, with D unclear. The ends were cut back, 1 base at V and 6 bases at J, with 10 bases in the middle. Germline lookup yields CDR1 LGHNA and CDR2 YSLEER. This CDR3 is built from 13 residues. CDR3 amino acids: CASSQAYEFEQYF. CDR3 nucleotides: TGCGCCAGCAGCCAAGCATACGAGTTCGAGCAGTACTTC.

The chain couples TRBV25-1 to TRBJ1-1; perhaps TRBD1 as D (6 bases). The V gene's germline CDR1 is MGHDK and CDR2 SYGVNS. Trimming pared 6 bases from V and 0 bases from J, leaving 11 bases between. CDR3 size: 14 residues. Here the CDR3 reads CASSRGSMNTEAFF. For the CDR3, the DNA is TGTGCCAGCAGCAGGGGATCCATGAACACTGAAGCTTTCTTT. Variable domain in full (rest from reference TRBV25-1 and TRBJ1-1): EADIYQTPRYLVIGTGKKITLECSQTMGHDKMYWYQQDPGMELHLIHYSYGVNSTEKGDLSSESTVSRIRTEHFPLTLESARPSHTSQYLCASSRGSMNTEAFFGQGTRLTVV.

The V call is TRBV6-1, the J call TRBJ1-1; D is perhaps TRBD1 (5 bases). The length of the CDR3 is 14 residues. The V gene's germline CDR1 is MNHNS and CDR2 SASEGT. The germline V and J ends were trimmed by 2 bases and 6 bases, with 13 bases remaining between them. DNA for the CDR3: TGTGCCAGCAGTGAAACTGGGGCCGGGCCTGAAGCTTTCTTT. Protein product: CASSETGAGPEAFF.

The chain has TRBV6-6 and TRBJ2-1; 7 nucleotides align to TRBD2. V shed 7 bases and J 4 bases; nucleotides not matched to a gene: 4. Germline V CDR1 and CDR2: MNHNY, SVGAGI (reference sequence). The CDR3 sequence is 13 residues long. DNA of the CDR3: TGTGCCAGCACAACGGGGGGTTACAATGAGCAGTTCTTC. Translation: CASTTGGYNEQFF.

Regarding this clone: The junction does not match germline at one end; this may be a read error. The chain is built from TRBV7-9 and TRBJ2-2; TRBD2 matches 9 bases. The CDR3 has 16 amino acids. Germline assignment: CDR1 SEHNR and CDR2 FQNEAQ (reference sequence). The CDR3 sequence: CASTWGASGNPGELFF. CDR3 nucleotides: TGTGCCAGCACGTGGGGGGCTAGCGGGAACCCCGGGGAGCTGTTTTTT.

The chain joins TRBV6-5 to TRBJ2-3, with 10 bases identical to TRBD2. This CDR3 spans 16 amino acids. The V gene's germline CDR1 is MNHEY and CDR2 SVGAGI. Losses at the gene ends were 2 bases for V and 6 bases for J; bases not matched to a gene: 8. CDR3 sequence (DNA): TGTGCCAGCAGTTACCGCGAGCGGGGGGGCCGGGATACGCAGTATTTT. Residues: CASSYRERGGRDTQYF.

The chain links TRBV27 to TRBJ1-6; TRBD1 aligns across 8 bases. The V gene's germline CDR1 is MNHEY and CDR2 SMNVEV (reference sequence). J gave up 8 bases and V 0 bases, and 6 bases lay outside the gene matches. The CDR3 runs to 16 residues. The CDR3 sequence is CASSLSRTGKDSPLHF. Written as DNA, the CDR3 is TGTGCCAGCAGTTTATCCCGGACAGGGAAGGATTCACCCCTCCACTTT.

The gene calls are TRBV7-2 and TRBJ1-3; perhaps TRBD1 as D (6 bases). CDR1 and CDR2 from the germline V gene are SGHTA and FQGNSA. The V end was cut by 1 base, the J end by 0 bases, with 10 bases between. The CDR3 is 16 amino acids. The CDR3 protein is CASSLEPTGSGNTIYF. The CDR3 region has the DNA TGTGCCAGCAGCTTAGAGCCGACAGGCTCTGGAAACACCATATATTTT.

The chain employs TRBV25-1 and TRBJ1-3; a possible D gene is TRBD1 (6 bases). This CDR3 is built from 15 residues. The germline V gene encodes CDR1 MGHDK and CDR2 SYGVNS. V was pared by 3 bases and J by 4 bases, with 13 bases between. The CDR3 sequence is CASSDPSGVGNTIYF. The DNA of the CDR3 is TGTGCCAGCAGTGATCCATCAGGGGTAGGAAACACCATATATTTT.

This chain joins TRBV27 and TRBJ1-6, with D possibly matching TRBD1 (6 bases). The CDR3 is 14 amino acids. V dropped 3 bases and J dropped 4 bases, with 7 bases sitting between them. The germline CDR1 and CDR2 sequences are MNHEY and SMNVEV (reference sequence). CDR3 nucleotides: TGTGCCAGCAGTTTCAGGGGTTATAATTCACCCCTCCACTTT. It specifies CASSFRGYNSPLHF.

The chain employs TRBV19 and TRBJ2-1; D perhaps matches TRBD1 (6 bases). In germline, CDR1 is LNHDA, CDR2 SQIVND (reference sequence). The CDR3 consists of 15 residues. V lost 5 bases, J lost 3 bases, and 14 bases lay in between. CDR3 loop: CASSGGQGFYNEQFF. CDR3 sequence (DNA): TGTGCCAGTAGTGGCGGGCAGGGGTTCTACAATGAGCAGTTCTTC.

The rearrangement links TRBV5-4 to TRBJ2-1, with 11 nucleotides matching TRBD2. The V gene's germline CDR1 is SGHNT and CDR2 YYREEE (reference sequence). The V segment lost 2 bases and the J segment 6 bases; nucleotides outside the gene matches: 10. This CDR3 region has 17 residues. The CDR3 region is CASSFPLTSGDPNEQFF. The CDR3 nucleotides are TGTGCCAGCAGCTTCCCCTTGACTAGCGGGGACCCCAATGAGCAGTTCTTC.

The gene calls are TRBV19 and TRBJ1-2; 7 bases line up with TRBD1. The CDR3 length is 14 residues. Per germline, CDR1 LNHDA and CDR2 SQIVND (reference sequence). V trimming: 5 bases; J trimming: 2 bases; junction bases outside the gene matches: 5. For the CDR3, the DNA is TGTGCCAGTAGTCAACAGGGGTCGAACTATGGCTACACCTTC. This encodes CASSQQGSNYGYTF.

This clone has just one count. The chain employs TRBV6-2 or TRBV6-3 and TRBJ2-7, with 11 bases aligning to TRBD2. Germline V gene lookup returns CDR1 MNHEY and CDR2 SVGEGT. This CDR3 is 14 amino acids long. The ends lost 5 bases at V and 6 bases at J; junction bases unmatched: 6. The CDR3 DNA reads TGTGCCAGCAGTACCGGGACTAGCGGTCTCGAGCAGTACTTC. As protein: CASSTGTSGLEQYF.

This chain connects TRBV27 to TRBJ2-7; 7 bases agree with TRBD2. After removal of 1 base from V and 2 bases from J, the junction contained 5 bases not matched to a gene. The CDR3 spans 15 residues. Germline loops: CDR1 MNHEY, CDR2 SMNVEV (reference sequence). CDR3 region: CASSLFGREPYEQYF. The CDR3 DNA is TGTGCCAGCAGTTTATTTGGGCGGGAGCCCTACGAGCAGTACTTC.

The chain combines TRBV2 with TRBJ1-4; 7 bases align to TRBD1. Germline trimming cut 7 bases from V and 7 bases from J; bases unmatched to any gene: 9. Germline V CDR1 and CDR2: SNHLY, FYNNEI. This CDR3 spans 14 amino acids. CDR3 sequence: CASMNNRGSEKLFF. DNA of the CDR3: TGTGCCAGCATGAATAACAGGGGCTCTGAAAAACTGTTTTTT. Filled out from reference TRBV2 and TRBJ1-4, the complete variable domain reads EPEVTQTPSHQVTQMGQEVILRCVPISNHLYFYWYRQILGQKVEFLVSFYNNEISEKSEIFDDQFSVERPDGSNFTLKIRSTKLEDSAMYFCASMNNRGSEKLFFGSGTQLSVL.

The chain combines TRBV10-3 with TRBJ2-1, with 8 positions matching TRBD2. Germline V CDR1 and CDR2: ENHRY, SYGVKD. The CDR3 contains 16 residues. With V trimmed by 9 bases and J by 3 bases, 13 bases remained unmatched. This CDR3 reads CAMGESSGGLYNEQFF. The DNA of the CDR3 is TGTGCCATGGGTGAATCCAGCGGGGGCCTCTACAATGAGCAGTTCTTC.

This clone was detected only once. The gene calls are TRBV29-1 and TRBJ2-7; TRBD1 aligns across 9 bases. Trimming took 4 bases from V and 5 from J; bases not matched to a gene: 3. From germline, CDR1 is SQVTM and CDR2 ANQGSEA. The CDR3 has 12 amino acids. The CDR3 sequence: CSVGRTGDEQYF. CDR3 nucleotide sequence: TGCAGCGTTGGCAGGACAGGGGACGAGCAGTACTTC.

This clone showed up just a few times. The J gene is TRBJ1-2, the V gene TRBV4-3, with TRBD1 as a possible D gene (6 bases). The CDR3 is 15 amino acids. The V end was cut by 0 bases, the J end by 8 bases, with 16 bases between. Germline V gene data show CDR1 as LGHNA and CDR2 as YSLEER. In nucleotides, the CDR3 is TGCGCCAGCAGCCAAGAATTTGCACAGGGCTGGGGCTACACCTTC. It yields the protein CASSQEFAQGWGYTF.

V usage is TRBV21-1 and J usage is TRBJ2-2; no check of the table's D call, TRBD2, against the DNA was made. TRBV21-1 is an annotated pseudogene. CDR3 length: 16 residues. In DNA, the CDR3 is TGTGCCAGCAGCAAAGGGACTAGCGGGGCCACCGGGGAGCTGTTTTTT. This gives the protein CASSKGTSGATGELFF.

The chain couples TRBV5-1 to TRBJ2-3, with D possibly matching TRBD2 (6 bases). Trimming stripped 1 base from V and 2 bases from J, with 11 bases between. The CDR3 length is 15 residues. The V gene's germline CDR1 is SGHRS and CDR2 YFSETQ. The CDR3, as DNA: TGCGCCAGCAGCTTGTCGGGGGATTACACAGATACGCAGTATTTT. This encodes CASSLSGDYTDTQYF.

The CDR3 region is CASSDSSAGNQPQHF. CDR3 bases: TGTGCCAGCAGTGATTCGAGCGCAGGGAATCAGCCCCAGCATTTT. The rearrangement joins TRBV2 to TRBJ1-5, with a weak D call TRBD1 (5 bases). V lost 3 bases and J lost 4, with 13 bases in between. The CDR3 is 15 residues long. Per germline, CDR1 SNHLY and CDR2 FYNNEI.

The chain employs TRBV6-5 and TRBJ1-6, with 9 bases lining up with TRBD1. V shed 5 bases, J shed 9 bases, and the junction held 8 bases outside the gene matches. This CDR3 contains 15 residues. CDR1 MNHEY and CDR2 SVGAGI come from the germline V gene. The CDR3 DNA sequence: TGTGCCAGCAGTCTAGAAGGGACAGGGACTTCACCCCTCCACTTT. It specifies CASSLEGTGTSPLHF.

This sequence joins TRBV20-1 and TRBJ1-2; D is unresolved. The CDR3 totals 14 residues. Germline loops: CDR1 DFQATT, CDR2 SNEGSKA (reference sequence). V shed 3 bases and J shed 8 bases, with 19 bases lying between them. The CDR3: CSASIFEAGVGYTF. The CDR3 nucleotides are TGCAGTGCTAGTATCTTTGAAGCGGGAGTCGGCTACACCTTC.

The gene calls are TRBV18 and TRBJ2-2; possibly TRBD2 for D (5 bases). CDR1 and CDR2 from the germline V gene are KGHSH and LQKENI. Trimming took 2 bases from V and 4 from J, leaving 5 bases between them. The CDR3 spans 13 residues. DNA for the CDR3: TGTGCCAGCTCACCAGGGAGCACCGGGGAGCTGTTTTTT. Residues: CASSPGSTGELFF. The variable domain in full, with the rest retrieved from reference TRBV18 and TRBJ2-2, is NAGVMQNPRHLVRRRGQEARLRCSPMKGHSHVYWYRQLPEEGLKFMVYLQKENIIDESGMPKERFSAEFPKEGPSILRIQQVVRGDSAAYFCASSPGSTGELFFGEGSRLTVL.